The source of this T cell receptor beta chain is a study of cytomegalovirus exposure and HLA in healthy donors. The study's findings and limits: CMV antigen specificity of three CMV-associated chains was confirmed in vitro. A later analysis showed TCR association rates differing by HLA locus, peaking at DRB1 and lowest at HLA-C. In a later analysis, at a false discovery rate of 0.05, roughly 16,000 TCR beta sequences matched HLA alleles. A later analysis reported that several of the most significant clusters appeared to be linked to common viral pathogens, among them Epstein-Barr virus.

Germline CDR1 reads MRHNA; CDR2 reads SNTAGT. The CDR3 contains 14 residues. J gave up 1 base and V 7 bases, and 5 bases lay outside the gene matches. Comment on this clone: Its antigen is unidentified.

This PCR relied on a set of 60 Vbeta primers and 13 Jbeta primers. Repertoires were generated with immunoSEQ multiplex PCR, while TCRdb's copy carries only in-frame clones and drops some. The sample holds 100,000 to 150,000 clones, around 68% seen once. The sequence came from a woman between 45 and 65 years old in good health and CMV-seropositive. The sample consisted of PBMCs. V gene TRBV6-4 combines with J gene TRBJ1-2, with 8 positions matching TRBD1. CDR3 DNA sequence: TGTGCCAGCACAAATGGGACAGGTAACTATGGCTACACCTTC. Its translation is CASTNGTGNYGYTF.